This is a list of T cell receptor beta chains from one sample in a study of blood T cell repertoires in COVID-19. Method: immunoSEQ multiplex PCR; TCRdb's copy keeps in-frame clones and lacks some. Of 200,000 to 300,000 clones listed, approximately 80% were seen once; the top ten hold under 5.5%. Sample: peripheral blood. The source is a man aged 60-69 years with acute or convalescent COVID-19. Both conserved end residues are part of each CDR3. Fields, in order: clone size, J gene, V gene, D gene, CDR3 DNA, CDR3 protein. D genes are given only for firm matches. Size values are once, few and many counts, or a class for expanded clones, and some rows have none.

clone size: NA
J gene: TRBJ2-5
V gene: TRBV7-9
D gene: TRBD2
CDR3 DNA: TGTGCCAGCAGCTCTCCTAGCGGGACAAACGAAAAACAAGAGACCCAGTACTTC
CDR3 protein: CASSSPSGTNEKQETQYF

clone size: NA
J gene: TRBJ1-2
V gene: TRBV5-4
D gene: TRBD1
CDR3 DNA: TGTGCCAGCAGCTTGCCCCGACAGGGAGGCTACACCTTC
CDR3 protein: CASSLPRQGGYTF

clone size: once
J gene: TRBJ1-5
V gene: TRBV3-1/TRBV3-2
D gene: TRBD1
CDR3 DNA: TGTGCCAGCAGCGCCAGACAGGGGAATCAGCCCCAGCATTTT
CDR3 protein: CASSARQGNQPQHF

clone size: NA
J gene: TRBJ2-7
V gene: TRBV14
D gene: NA
CDR3 DNA: TGTGCCAGCAGCCAAGTTCCCAGCGACGCCTACGAGCAGTACTTC
CDR3 protein: CASSQVPSDAYEQYF

clone size: NA
J gene: TRBJ1-3
V gene: TRBV6-5
D gene: TRBD1
CDR3 DNA: TGTGCCGCGGACAGGCCAGCCTCTGGAAACACCATATATTTT
CDR3 protein: CAADRPASGNTIYF

clone size: NA
J gene: TRBJ1-3
V gene: TRBV5-1
D gene: NA
CDR3 DNA: TGCGCCAGCAGCTTGGGACAGACGTTAGAGACCATATATTTT
CDR3 protein: CASSLGQTLETIYF

clone size: NA
J gene: TRBJ2-7
V gene: TRBV18
D gene: NA
CDR3 DNA: TGTGCCAGCTCACTAGGGCCCCGGGAAAAGCAGTACTTC
CDR3 protein: CASSLGPREKQYF

clone size: NA
J gene: TRBJ2-1
V gene: TRBV2
D gene: NA
CDR3 DNA: TGTGCCAGCAGTGAAGGAGTAGCGATGCGGGAGCAGTTCTTC
CDR3 protein: CASSEGVAMREQFF

clone size: NA
J gene: TRBJ1-2
V gene: TRBV7-3
D gene: NA
CDR3 DNA: TGTGCCAGCAGCTTCGGACAGTTCGAGGGCTACACCTTC
CDR3 protein: CASSFGQFEGYTF

clone size: NA
J gene: TRBJ2-7
V gene: TRBV12-5
D gene: NA
CDR3 DNA: TGTGCTAGTGGTTTAGTTAGTCACGAGCAGTACTTC
CDR3 protein: CASGLVSHEQYF

clone size: NA
J gene: TRBJ2-7
V gene: TRBV28
D gene: NA
CDR3 DNA: TGTGCCAGCAAGGCGGGATCAGGATCGGCCTACGAGCAGTACTTC
CDR3 protein: CASKAGSGSAYEQYF

clone size: NA
J gene: TRBJ2-7
V gene: TRBV19
D gene: NA
CDR3 DNA: TGTGCCAGTAGTATAGGGACACAGGGTTGGATCGAGCAGTACTTC
CDR3 protein: CASSIGTQGWIEQYF

clone size: NA
J gene: TRBJ2-1
V gene: TRBV24-1
D gene: NA
CDR3 DNA: TGTGCCACCAGTGATCGGGGTGACCCACTCTACAATGAGCAGTTCTTC
CDR3 protein: CATSDRGDPLYNEQFF

clone size: once
J gene: TRBJ1-4
V gene: TRBV2
D gene: TRBD1
CDR3 DNA: TGTGCCAGCAGGCCTACAGGGGTTACTAATGAAAAACTGTTTTTT
CDR3 protein: CASRPTGVTNEKLFF

clone size: NA
J gene: TRBJ2-5
V gene: TRBV7-9
D gene: TRBD2
CDR3 DNA: TGTGCCAGCAGCTCTGGACTAGCACAAGAGACCCAGTACTTC
CDR3 protein: CASSSGLAQETQYF

clone size: few
J gene: TRBJ2-7
V gene: TRBV15
D gene: TRBD1
CDR3 DNA: TGTGCCACCAGCAGAGGCGGCGGACAGGCGTACGAGCAGTACTTC
CDR3 protein: CATSRGGGQAYEQYF

clone size: NA
J gene: TRBJ2-1
V gene: TRBV6-5
D gene: NA
CDR3 DNA: TGTGCCAGCAGTACTGACAATGAGCAGTTCTTC
CDR3 protein: CASSTDNEQFF

clone size: NA
J gene: TRBJ2-5
V gene: TRBV10-3
D gene: TRBD2
CDR3 DNA: TGTGCCTCGAAGCCTGGGGGGAGGGCCGGTACACGCCAAGAGACCCAGTACTTC
CDR3 protein: CASKPGGRAGTRQETQYF

clone size: NA
J gene: TRBJ1-5
V gene: TRBV5-5
D gene: NA
CDR3 DNA: TGTGCCAGCAGCGTGGCGGTGCGGGGGGATCAGCCCCAGCATTTT
CDR3 protein: CASSVAVRGDQPQHF

clone size: NA
J gene: TRBJ2-2
V gene: TRBV24-1
D gene: NA
CDR3 DNA: TGTGCCACCGGCAGGGACACCGGGGAGCTGTTTTTT
CDR3 protein: CATGRDTGELFF

clone size: NA
J gene: TRBJ2-5
V gene: TRBV13
D gene: TRBD2
CDR3 DNA: TGTGCCAGCAGCGCGATCATGGGGGGGCAAGAGACCCAGTACTTC
CDR3 protein: CASSAIMGGQETQYF

clone size: NA
J gene: TRBJ2-7
V gene: TRBV5-1
D gene: TRBD2
CDR3 DNA: TGCGCCAGCAGCTCTTCTAGCGGGAGAATAAACGAGCAGTACTTC
CDR3 protein: CASSSSSGRINEQYF

clone size: NA
J gene: TRBJ2-7
V gene: TRBV5-1
D gene: TRBD2
CDR3 DNA: TGCGCCAGCAGCGTAGGGACTAGCGGGGGTGACGAGCAGTACTTC
CDR3 protein: CASSVGTSGGDEQYF

clone size: NA
J gene: TRBJ2-1
V gene: TRBV12-3/TRBV12-4
D gene: NA
CDR3 DNA: TGTGCCAGCAGTTCAACCTACAATGAGCAGTTCTTC
CDR3 protein: CASSSTYNEQFF